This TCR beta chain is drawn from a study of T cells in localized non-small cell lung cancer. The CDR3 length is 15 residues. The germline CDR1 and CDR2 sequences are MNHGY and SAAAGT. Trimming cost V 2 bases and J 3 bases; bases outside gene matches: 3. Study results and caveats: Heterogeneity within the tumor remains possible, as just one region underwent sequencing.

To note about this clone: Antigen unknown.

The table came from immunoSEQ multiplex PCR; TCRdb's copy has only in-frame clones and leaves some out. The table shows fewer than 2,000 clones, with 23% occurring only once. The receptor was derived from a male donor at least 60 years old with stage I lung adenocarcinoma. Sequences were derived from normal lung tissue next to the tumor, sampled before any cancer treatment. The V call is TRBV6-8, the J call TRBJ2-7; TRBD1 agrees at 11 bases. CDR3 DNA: TGTGCCAGCAGTTACCGGACAGGGGGCAGCTACGAGCAGTACTTC. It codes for CASSYRTGGSYEQYF.